The 23 T cell receptor beta chains below all came from one sample that was sequenced in a study of long-term antiretroviral therapy in people with HIV. Samples were assayed with immunoSEQ v3.0 at survey level. This table comes from immunoSEQ multiplex PCR, and its TCRdb copy is limited to in-frame clones, with some not included. Of about 25,000 clones listed, about 91% are singletons. This material consisted of unsorted PBMCs, taken more than 4.3 years after starting antiretroviral therapy. Receptor source: a man under 40 with HIV.

This clone came up a few times. The chain joins TRBV27 to TRBJ2-7; a possible D gene is TRBD2 (7 bases). Trimming pared 0 bases from V and 3 bases from J, leaving 15 bases between. Germline V gene data show CDR1 as MNHEY and CDR2 as SMNVEV (reference sequence). The CDR3 contains 16 residues. CDR3 coding DNA: TGTGCCAGCAGTTTATCGGGGGGGGCGCAGGGCTACGAGCAGTACTTC. Translating gives CASSLSGGAQGYEQYF.

V usage is TRBV7-9 and J usage is TRBJ1-2; D gene uncertain. V gave up 1 base and J gave up 6 bases, with 12 bases separating them. Germline-derived CDR1 and CDR2 are SEHNR and FQNEAQ (reference sequence). CDR3 length: 14 amino acids. CDR3 sequence: CASSLGVGGDGYTF. The DNA for the CDR3 is TGTGCCAGCAGCTTAGGGGTGGGCGGGGATGGCTACACCTTC.

The chain recombines TRBV9 with TRBJ1-3, with 8 bases that match TRBD1. Trimming cost V 0 bases and J 7 bases; bases outside gene matches: 9. Germline CDR1 reads SGDLS; CDR2 reads YYNGEE. The CDR3 length is 16 residues. CDR3 bases: TGTGCCAGCAGCGTAGACGAGGGACAGGTATCGAACACCATATATTTT. Translating it yields CASSVDEGQVSNTIYF.

This chain joins TRBV13 and TRBJ2-7; TRBD2 is a possible D gene (5 bases). The germline V and J ends were trimmed by 5 bases and 6 bases, with 11 bases remaining between them. Germline V gene data show CDR1 as PRHDT and CDR2 as FYEKMQ (reference sequence). CDR3 length: 12 amino acids. The chain's CDR3 is CASSTGGSEQYF. CDR3 nucleotide sequence: TGTGCCAGCAGCACCGGAGGATCCGAGCAGTACTTC.

The chain has TRBV10-3 and TRBJ2-3; D unresolved. There are 13 residues in the CDR3. V lost 1 base to trimming and J lost 6 bases, with 8 bases between them. Germline CDR1 is ENHRY and CDR2 is SYGVKD. Here the CDR3 reads CAISEYKGDTQYF. CDR3 DNA: TGTGCCATCAGTGAGTACAAAGGTGATACGCAGTATTTT.

This chain joins TRBV5-1 and TRBJ2-2, with 7 nucleotides matching TRBD1. The CDR3 loop spans 14 amino acids. CDR1 and CDR2 from the germline V gene are SGHRS and YFSETQ. The V gene end was trimmed by 4 bases and the J gene end by 2 bases; junction bases not matched to a gene: 2. CDR3 in amino acids: CASSRDRNTGELFF. The CDR3 nucleotides are TGCGCCAGCAGCCGGGACAGAAACACCGGGGAGCTGTTTTTT.

V is TRBV27 and J is TRBJ2-7, with unresolved D. Germline V gene data show CDR1 as MNHEY and CDR2 as SMNVEV (reference sequence). The CDR3 consists of 12 residues. V lost 5 bases and J lost 2, with 7 bases in between. The CDR3 spells CASSHPPYEQYF. CDR3 sequence (DNA): TGTGCCAGCAGTCACCCACCCTACGAGCAGTACTTC.

The chain employs TRBV6-5 and TRBJ2-2; D not certain. V lost 0 bases and J lost 2, with 1 base in between. Germline loops: CDR1 MNHEY, CDR2 SVGAGI. The CDR3 spans 13 residues. The DNA of the CDR3 is TGTGCCAGCAGTTACTCTAACACCGGGGAGCTGTTTTTT. Protein sequence: CASSYSNTGELFF.

In this sample, this clone turned up a few times. A junction end diverges from the germline sequence, so it may reflect a read error. This chain joins TRBV7-7 and TRBJ1-1, with a tentative D call TRBD1 (5 bases). CDR1 is SSHAT and CDR2 is FNYEAQ in the germline V gene (reference sequence). The CDR3 contains 18 residues. CDR3 in amino acids: CASSLAGPLNSMNTEAFF. CDR3 nucleotides: TGTGCTAGCAGCTTAGCAGGGCCCCTAAACTCAATGAACACTGAAGCTTTCTTT. Using reference TRBV7-7 and TRBJ1-1 for the parts outside the CDR3, the full variable domain is GAGVSQSPRYKVTKRGQDVTLRCDPISSHATLYWYQQALGQGPEFLTYFNYEAQPDKSGLPSDRFSAERPEGSISTLTIQRTEQRDSAMYRCASSLAGPLNSMNTEAFFGQGTRLTVV.

This clone was found once. The chain recombines TRBV4-2 with TRBJ2-3, with D possibly being TRBD1 (6 bases). Trimming removed 0 bases from V and 4 bases from J, with 8 bases in between. Germline V gives CDR1 LGHNA, CDR2 YNFKEQ. The CDR3 spans 14 residues. The CDR3: CASSQDPGADTQYF. In DNA form, the CDR3 reads TGTGCCAGCAGCCAAGATCCAGGGGCAGATACGCAGTATTTT.

The rearrangement uses TRBV7-9 and TRBJ1-1; D remains ambiguous. This CDR3 spans 13 amino acids. V dropped 5 bases and J dropped 3 bases, with 10 bases sitting between them. Germline V gene data show CDR1 as SEHNR and CDR2 as FQNEAQ (reference sequence). Written as DNA, the CDR3 is TGTGCCAGCAGCCGGGATATGGACACTGAAGCTTTCTTT. Residues: CASSRDMDTEAFF.

The chain is built from TRBV30 and TRBJ2-5; a possible D gene is TRBD1 (6 bases). Trimming took off 2 bases at V and 3 bases at J, with 22 bases between the two ends. This CDR3 comprises 17 residues. In germline, CDR1 is GTSNPN, CDR2 SVGIG (reference sequence). CDR3 sequence (DNA): TGTGCCTGGAGTTCGGGTGGGGGCGCGTTTTTAGAAGAGACCCAGTACTTC. Protein product: CAWSSGGGAFLEETQYF.

By sample fraction, this clone is medium-sized. The rearrangement links TRBV7-2 to TRBJ2-3; D is unclear. V shed 4 bases and J shed 6 bases, with 17 bases lying between them. Germline V gene lookup returns CDR1 SGHTA and CDR2 FQGNSA. There are 15 residues in the CDR3. The CDR3 nucleotides are TGTGCCAGCAGCTCCCGGACCTCCAAGACGGATACGCAGTATTTT. Its translation: CASSSRTSKTDTQYF.

This CDR3 is CASRLGQGATYEQYF. The CDR3 DNA is TGTGCCAGCAGGCTGGGACAGGGGGCCACCTACGAGCAGTACTTC. The gene calls are TRBV13 and TRBJ2-7; 12 bases agree with TRBD1. The CDR3 runs to 15 residues. Unmatched junction bases numbered 5, after V lost 6 bases and J lost 2 bases. From germline, CDR1 is PRHDT and CDR2 FYEKMQ (reference sequence).

The V and J genes are TRBV6-1 and TRBJ1-6; D perhaps matches TRBD1 (5 bases). CDR1 MNHNS and CDR2 SASEGT come from the germline V gene. The CDR3 contains 15 residues. Trimming took 8 bases from V and 0 from J, leaving 11 bases between them. Written as DNA, the CDR3 is TGTGCCAGCGGGGGGAGTCGCTCCTATAATTCACCCCTCCACTTT. This translates into CASGGSRSYNSPLHF.

This sequence joins TRBV2 and TRBJ2-1; the D is unclear. Germline-derived CDR1 and CDR2 are SNHLY and FYNNEI. V lost 2 bases, J lost 7 bases, and 6 bases lay in between. The CDR3 contains 12 residues. DNA of the CDR3: TGTGCCAGCAGTGAACGCGAGAATGAGCAGTTCTTC. This codes for CASSERENEQFF. The complete variable domain, with remaining parts taken from reference TRBV2 and TRBJ2-1, reads EPEVTQTPSHQVTQMGQEVILRCVPISNHLYFYWYRQILGQKVEFLVSFYNNEISEKSEIFDDQFSVERPDGSNFTLKIRSTKLEDSAMYFCASSERENEQFFGPGTRLTVL.

This chain connects TRBV18 to TRBJ2-3; 7 nucleotides agree with TRBD2. The CDR3 consists of 14 residues. Germline CDR1 is KGHSH and CDR2 is LQKENI. After removal of 2 bases from V and 2 bases from J, the junction contained 1 base not matched to a gene. The DNA for the CDR3 is TGTGCCAGCTCACCAGCGGGGGTCACAGATACGCAGTATTTT. Its translation is CASSPAGVTDTQYF.

This clone was seen a handful of times. The rearrangement uses TRBV10-3 and TRBJ1-2; no definite D call. The V end was cut by 8 bases, the J end by 3 bases, with 13 bases between. Germline assignment: CDR1 ENHRY and CDR2 SYGVKD. This CDR3 has 13 residues. The CDR3 DNA reads as TGTGCCATCGGGGAGGGAAGGGACTATGGCTACACCTTC. Its translation: CAIGEGRDYGYTF.

The V call is TRBV9, the J call TRBJ1-3, with TRBD1 identical over 7 bases. Germline V gene lookup returns CDR1 SGDLS and CDR2 YYNGEE. V was pared by 3 bases and J by 3 bases, with 6 bases of the junction left unmatched. This CDR3 region has 15 residues. CDR3 in amino acids: CASSEQGSSGNTIYF. CDR3 DNA: TGTGCCAGCAGCGAACAGGGGTCGAGTGGAAACACCATATATTTT.

This clone has more than one count but fewer than ten. The V gene is TRBV11-2, the J gene TRBJ2-7, with D maybe TRBD2 (6 bases). From germline, CDR1 is SGHAT and CDR2 FQNNGV. The V end lost 6 bases, the J end lost 7 bases, and 22 bases lay between the germline ends. CDR3 length: 15 residues. For the CDR3, the DNA is TGTGCCAGCAGACCCGGGACTGGGGTTGGGAGGGAGCAGTACTTC. Translating gives CASRPGTGVGREQYF.

This chain connects TRBV6-1 to TRBJ1-5, with D tentatively TRBD1 (6 bases). Trimming removed 4 bases at V and 4 bases at J, with 20 bases between. This CDR3 comprises 17 residues. In germline, CDR1 is MNHNS, CDR2 SASEGT. CDR3: CASSGRFGGDWNQPQHF. Written as DNA, the CDR3 is TGTGCCAGCAGTGGCCGGTTTGGGGGCGATTGGAATCAGCCCCAGCATTTT.

The chain joins TRBV19 to TRBJ2-7, with 11 bases identical to TRBD2. From germline, CDR1 is LNHDA and CDR2 SQIVND (reference sequence). This CDR3 contains 15 residues. With 5 bases clipped from V and 5 bases from J, the junction kept 8 bases outside the gene matches. The CDR3 DNA sequence: TGTGCCAGTAGTCCAATGACTAGCGGGAACCACGAGCAGTACTTC. Translation: CASSPMTSGNHEQYF.

This chain joins TRBV6-6 and TRBJ2-7; D call uncertain. The ends were cut back, 6 bases at V and 3 bases at J, with 15 bases in the middle. Germline V gives CDR1 MNHNY, CDR2 SVGAGI (reference sequence). The CDR3 sequence is 14 residues long. The CDR3 protein is CASRPIPFLYEQYF. CDR3 DNA: TGTGCCAGCAGACCTATACCCTTTCTCTACGAGCAGTACTTC.